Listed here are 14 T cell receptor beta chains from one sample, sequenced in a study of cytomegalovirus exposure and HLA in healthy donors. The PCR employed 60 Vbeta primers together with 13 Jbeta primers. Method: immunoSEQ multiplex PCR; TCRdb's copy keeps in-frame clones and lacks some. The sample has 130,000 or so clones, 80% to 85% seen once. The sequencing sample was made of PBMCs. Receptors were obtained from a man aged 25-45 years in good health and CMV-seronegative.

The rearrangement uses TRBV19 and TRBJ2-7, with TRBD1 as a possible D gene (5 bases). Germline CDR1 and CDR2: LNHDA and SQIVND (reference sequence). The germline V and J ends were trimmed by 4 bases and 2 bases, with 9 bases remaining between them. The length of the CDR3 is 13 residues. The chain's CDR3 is CASSTGHPYEQYF. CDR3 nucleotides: TGTGCCAGTAGTACCGGACACCCCTACGAGCAGTACTTC.

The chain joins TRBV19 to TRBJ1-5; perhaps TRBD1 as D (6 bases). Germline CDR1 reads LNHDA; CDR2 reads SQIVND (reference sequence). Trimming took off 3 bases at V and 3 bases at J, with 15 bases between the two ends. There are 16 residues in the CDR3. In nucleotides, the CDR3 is TGTGCCAGTAGTATTGAACAGGGAGCTTTCAATCAGCCCCAGCATTTT. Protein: CASSIEQGAFNQPQHF.

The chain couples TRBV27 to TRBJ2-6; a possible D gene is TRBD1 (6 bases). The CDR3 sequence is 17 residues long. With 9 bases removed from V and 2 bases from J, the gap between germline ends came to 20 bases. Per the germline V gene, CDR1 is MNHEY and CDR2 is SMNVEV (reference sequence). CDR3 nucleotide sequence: TGTGCCAGTCGTCGGGCAGGGGCTATTACTGGGGCCAACGTCCTGACTTTC. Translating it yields CASRRAGAITGANVLTF.

CDR3 sequence: CASSYPFEINTEAFF. Written as DNA, the CDR3 is TGTGCCAGCAGTTACCCCTTTGAGATTAACACTGAAGCTTTCTTT. The rearrangement uses TRBV6-6 and TRBJ1-1; D is undetermined. CDR1 is MNHNY and CDR2 is SVGAGI in the germline V gene (reference sequence). This CDR3 comprises 15 residues. V gave up 2 bases and J gave up 2 bases, with 12 bases separating them.

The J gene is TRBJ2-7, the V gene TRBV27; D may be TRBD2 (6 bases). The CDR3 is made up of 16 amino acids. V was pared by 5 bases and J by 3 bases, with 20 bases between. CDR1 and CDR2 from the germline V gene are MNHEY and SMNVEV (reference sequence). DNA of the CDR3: TGTGCCAGCAGTCCTCGCGGGGAGACTTGGTTCTACGAGCAGTACTTC. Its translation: CASSPRGETWFYEQYF.

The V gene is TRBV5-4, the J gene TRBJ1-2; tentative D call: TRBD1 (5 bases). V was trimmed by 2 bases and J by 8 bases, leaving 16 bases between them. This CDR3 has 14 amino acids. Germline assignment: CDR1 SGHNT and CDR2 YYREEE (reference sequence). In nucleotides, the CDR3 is TGTGCCAGCAGCTTTACGGGGGGGGTGACAGGCTACACCTTC. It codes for CASSFTGGVTGYTF.

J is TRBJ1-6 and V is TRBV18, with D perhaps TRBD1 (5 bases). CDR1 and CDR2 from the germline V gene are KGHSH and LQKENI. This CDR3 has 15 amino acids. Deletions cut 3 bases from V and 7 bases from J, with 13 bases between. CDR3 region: CASSPRDRFNSPLHF. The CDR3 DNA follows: TGTGCCAGCTCACCCCGCGACAGATTCAATTCACCCCTCCACTTT.

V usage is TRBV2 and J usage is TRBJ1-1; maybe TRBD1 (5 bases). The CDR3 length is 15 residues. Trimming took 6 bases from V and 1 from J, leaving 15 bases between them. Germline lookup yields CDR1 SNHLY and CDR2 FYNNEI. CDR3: CASRESQGTNTEAFF. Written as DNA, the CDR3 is TGTGCCAGCAGAGAAAGCCAGGGCACGAACACTGAAGCTTTCTTT.

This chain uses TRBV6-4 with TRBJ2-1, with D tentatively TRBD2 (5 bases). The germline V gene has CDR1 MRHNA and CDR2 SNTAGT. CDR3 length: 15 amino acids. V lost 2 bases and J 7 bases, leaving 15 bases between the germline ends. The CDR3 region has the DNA TGTGCCAGCAGTGACGACCCCTCCCGGGGTAATGAGCAGTTCTTC. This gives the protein CASSDDPSRGNEQFF.

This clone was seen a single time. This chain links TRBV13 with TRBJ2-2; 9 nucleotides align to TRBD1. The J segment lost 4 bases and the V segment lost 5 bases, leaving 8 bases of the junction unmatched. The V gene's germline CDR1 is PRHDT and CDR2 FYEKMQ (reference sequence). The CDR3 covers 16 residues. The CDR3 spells CASSVRGQGGTGELFF. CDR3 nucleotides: TGTGCCAGCAGCGTCCGGGGACAGGGTGGCACCGGGGAGCTGTTTTTT. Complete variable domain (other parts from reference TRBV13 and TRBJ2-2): AAGVIQSPRHLIKEKRETATLKCYPIPRHDTVYWYQQGPGQDPQFLISFYEKMQSDKGSIPDRFSAQQFSDYHSELNMSSLELGDSALYFCASSVRGQGGTGELFFGEGSRLTVL.

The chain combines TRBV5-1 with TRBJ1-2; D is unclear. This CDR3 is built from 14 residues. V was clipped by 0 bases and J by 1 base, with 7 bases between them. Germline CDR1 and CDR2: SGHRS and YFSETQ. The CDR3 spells CASSLANSNYGYTF. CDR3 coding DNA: TGCGCCAGCAGCTTGGCGAACAGTAACTATGGCTACACCTTC. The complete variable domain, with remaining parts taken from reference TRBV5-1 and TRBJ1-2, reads KAGVTQTPRYLIKTRGQQVTLSCSPISGHRSVSWYQQTPGQGLQFLFEYFSETQRNKGNFPGRFSGRQFSNSRSEMNVSTLELGDSALYLCASSLANSNYGYTFGSGTRLTVV.

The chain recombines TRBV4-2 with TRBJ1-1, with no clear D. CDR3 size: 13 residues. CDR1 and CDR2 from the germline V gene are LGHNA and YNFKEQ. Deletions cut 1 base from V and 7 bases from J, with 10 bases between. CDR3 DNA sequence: TGTGCCAGCAGCCAAGGTTGGCAGGATGAAGCTTTCTTT. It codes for CASSQGWQDEAFF.

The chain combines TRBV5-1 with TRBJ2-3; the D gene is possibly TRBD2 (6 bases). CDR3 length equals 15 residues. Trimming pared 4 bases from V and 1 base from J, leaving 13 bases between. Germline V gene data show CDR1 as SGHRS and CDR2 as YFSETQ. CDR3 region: CASSLGLTGTDTQYF. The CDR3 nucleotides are TGCGCCAGCAGCCTAGGACTAACGGGCACAGATACGCAGTATTTT. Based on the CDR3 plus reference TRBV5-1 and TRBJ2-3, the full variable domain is KAGVTQTPRYLIKTRGQQVTLSCSPISGHRSVSWYQQTPGQGLQFLFEYFSETQRNKGNFPGRFSGRQFSNSRSEMNVSTLELGDSALYLCASSLGLTGTDTQYFGPGTRLTVL.

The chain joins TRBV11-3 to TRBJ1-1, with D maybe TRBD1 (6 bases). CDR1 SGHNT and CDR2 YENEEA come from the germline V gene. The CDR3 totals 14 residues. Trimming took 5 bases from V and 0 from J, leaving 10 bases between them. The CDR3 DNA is TGTGCCAGCAGCCATAAGGGGGTGAACACTGAAGCTTTCTTT. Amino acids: CASSHKGVNTEAFF.